A selection of T cell receptor beta chains follows, all from one sample in a study of T cells after yellow fever vaccination. MiXCR was run by TCRdb on the 5' RACE reads, yielding one entry per CDR3 protein. The data show over 45,000 distinct CDR3 sequences, with 4.5% to 6% seen just once and roughly 31% held by the top ten. Sequencing used PBMCs, either bulk or a sorted T-cell subset (CD4+, CD8+, memory, or dextramer-sorted; not recorded which), obtained on the day of the yellow fever booster vaccination. The receptors here all came from a man younger than 35 who received the YFV17D yellow fever vaccine. Both conserved end residues are part of each CDR3. A D gene is named only where the DNA matches it firmly. Clone size, where shown, is once, few, many, or a class for clones that have expanded.

d_gene,v_gene,j_gene,abundance,CDR3nt,CDR3aa
TRBD2,TRBV27,TRBJ2-1,many,TGTGCCAGCAGTTTAGGACTAGCGGGGGCTAGCTCCTACAATGAGCAGTTCTTC,CASSLGLAGASSYNEQFF
NA,TRBV5-5,TRBJ1-2,many,TGTGCCAGCAGCTTGGCCAGTGTCGGCTACACCTTC,CASSLASVGYTF
NA,TRBV20-1,TRBJ2-2,NA,TGCAGTGCTAGAGAGAGGGGGAGGTACACCGGGGAGCTGTTTTTT,CSARERGRYTGELFF
NA,TRBV12-3/TRBV12-4,TRBJ1-1,many,TGTGCCAGCAGTCGGTGGGAGAACACTGAAGCTTTCTTT,CASSRWENTEAFF
TRBD1,TRBV20-1,TRBJ1-2,many,TGCAGTGCCACAGGGGTCTATGGCTACACCTTC,CSATGVYGYTF
TRBD2,TRBV5-1,TRBJ2-1,few,TGCGCCAGCAGCGAAGCGCTAGCGGGGGGTTCAGGTGAGCAGTTCTTC,CASSEALAGGSGEQFF
NA,TRBV29-1,TRBJ2-1,many,TGCAGCGTTGGGCTCTACAATGAGCAGTTCTTC,CSVGLYNEQFF
TRBD2,TRBV5-5,TRBJ2-2,many,TGTGCCAGCAGCTTGGTTAGCGGGGATCCCGGGGAGCTGTTTTTT,CASSLVSGDPGELFF
TRBD1,TRBV6-2/TRBV6-3,TRBJ1-4,many,TGTGCCAGCAGTTCAATACCGGACAGGGAAAAACTGTTTTTT,CASSSIPDREKLFF
NA,TRBV7-9,TRBJ2-6,many,TGTGCCAGCAGCCCCGTCGCCAGCTCTGGGGCCAACGTCCTGACTTTC,CASSPVASSGANVLTF
TRBD2,TRBV19,TRBJ2-1,NA,TGTGCCAGTTCACCAGCGGGGGGGAGGGAGCAGTTCTTC,CASSPAGGREQFF
TRBD2,TRBV12-3/TRBV12-4,TRBJ2-1,NA,TGTGCCAGCAGTTTACCCGGACTAGCGGGGGGGCCGGGTGAGCAGTTCTTC,CASSLPGLAGGPGEQFF
NA,TRBV5-1,TRBJ1-1,few,TGCGCCAGCAGCTTGGTGACACAGGAAACTCAAGCTTTCTTT,CASSLVTQETQAFF
NA,TRBV20-1,TRBJ1-6,NA,TGCAGTGCTAGTCGTCAGAATTCACCCCTCCACTTT,CSASRQNSPLHF
NA,TRBV4-2,TRBJ1-1,many,TGTGCCAGCAGCCTGAGACAGATGAACACTGAAGCTTTCTTT,CASSLRQMNTEAFF
TRBD1,TRBV4-1,TRBJ1-1,many,TGCGCCAGCAGCCCTCGGGGGACAGCGAACACTGAAGCTTTCTTT,CASSPRGTANTEAFF
TRBD1,TRBV27,TRBJ1-1,many,TGTGCCAGCAGTTTGGGACAGCCTACTGAGGCTTTCTTT,CASSLGQPTEAFF
NA,TRBV5-1,TRBJ1-1,few,TGCGCCAGCAGCCGCCGGGGACTGAACACTGAAGCTTTCTTT,CASSRRGLNTEAFF
TRBD1,TRBV27,TRBJ1-1,many,TGTGCCAGCAGACGCAGCCAGGGGGACACTGAAGCTTTCTTT,CASRRSQGDTEAFF
TRBD1,TRBV5-4,TRBJ1-4,NA,TGTGCCAGCAGCCTACCGGGACAGCGAAAACTGTTTTTT,CASSLPGQRKLFF
TRBD1,TRBV7-9,TRBJ1-1,NA,TGTGCCAGTCTGGACCTCCAGGACAGGGGCCCGAACACTGAAGCTTTCTTT,CASLDLQDRGPNTEAFF
NA,TRBV7-6,TRBJ1-1,many,TGTGCCAGCAGCTTAGACGTACAGCTGAACACTGAAGCTTTCTTT,CASSLDVQLNTEAFF
TRBD1,TRBV5-8,TRBJ1-5,few,TGTGCCAGCAGCTCCCGGGACAGTAGCAATCAGCCCCAGCATTTT,CASSSRDSSNQPQHF
NA,TRBV6-2/TRBV6-3,TRBJ1-5,NA,TGTGCCAGCAGTTATGGGAGGGTTACGCAGCCCCAGCATTTT,CASSYGRVTQPQHF
TRBD2,TRBV10-3,TRBJ2-5,few,TGTGCCATCAGTGCCGGGACTAGCGGGGGACCGGGGGAGGAGACCCAGTACTTC,CAISAGTSGGPGEETQYF
NA,TRBV6-6,TRBJ2-3,few,TGTGCCAGCAGTTACACCCGGGACCCGGGGAGCACAGATACGCAGTATTTT,CASSYTRDPGSTDTQYF
TRBD1,TRBV9,TRBJ1-1,many,TGTGCCAGCAGCGCTTCAGGGGGGTTGAACACTGAAGCTTTCTTT,CASSASGGLNTEAFF
NA,TRBV29-1,TRBJ2-2,NA,TGCAGCGTTGAACGCCAGGATCCCGGGGAGCTGTTTTTT,CSVERQDPGELFF
TRBD1,TRBV5-1,TRBJ2-7,many,TGCGCCAGCAGCAGAGGGACAGGTTACTCCTACGAGCAGTACTTC,CASSRGTGYSYEQYF
NA,TRBV6-2/TRBV6-3,TRBJ1-5,few,TGTGCCAGCAGTTACTATAATCAGCCCCAGCATTTT,CASSYYNQPQHF
TRBD2,TRBV4-2,TRBJ2-2,few,TGTGCCAGCAGCTCGATAGCGGGCCTGACGAACACCGGGGAGCTGTTTTTT,CASSSIAGLTNTGELFF
NA,TRBV20-1,TRBJ1-6,many,TGCAGTGCTAGGGGTCGGAATTCACCCCTCCACTTT,CSARGRNSPLHF
NA,TRBV10-3,TRBJ2-7,many,TGTGCCATCAGCCGCGTAATGGGGGCAACCTACGAGCAGTACTTC,CAISRVMGATYEQYF
TRBD2,TRBV6-6,TRBJ2-3,once,TGTGCCAGCAGTTACTCGATAAGTCTAGCGGGGGGAGATACGCAGTATTTT,CASSYSISLAGGDTQYF
NA,TRBV4-1,TRBJ1-6,NA,TGCGCCAGCAGCCAAGTCCAGGGGAGTTCACCCCTCCACTTT,CASSQVQGSSPLHF
NA,TRBV6-5,TRBJ2-6,NA,TGTGCCAGCAGTTACTCAGGGGGTCTCTCTGGGGCCAACGTCCTGACTTTC,CASSYSGGLSGANVLTF
TRBD1,TRBV7-3,TRBJ1-6,many,TGTGCCAGCAGCTCCTCACAGGGGGTAGGGTCACCCCTCCACTTT,CASSSSQGVGSPLHF
TRBD1,TRBV4-1,TRBJ1-1,many,TGCGCCAGCAGGGGACAGGGCTTTATGAACACTGAAGCTTTCTTT,CASRGQGFMNTEAFF
NA,TRBV12-3/TRBV12-4,TRBJ2-7,many,TGTGCCAGCAGTCAAATCAGGGTCCACGAGCAGTACTTC,CASSQIRVHEQYF
NA,TRBV5-1,TRBJ2-1,many,TGCGCCAGCGCCCCTTTGGGCGGCTACAATGAGCAGTTCTTC,CASAPLGGYNEQFF
NA,TRBV29-1,TRBJ2-1,few,TGCAGCGTTGCCCGACAAAGCTCCTACAATGAGCAGTTCTTC,CSVARQSSYNEQFF
NA,TRBV7-3,TRBJ1-1,few,TGTGCCAGCAGCTTCCAGAAGAACACTGAAGCTTTCTTT,CASSFQKNTEAFF
NA,TRBV9,TRBJ2-7,many,TGTGCCAGCAGCGTATTTGCAGGGGTCAACGAGCAGTACTTC,CASSVFAGVNEQYF
NA,TRBV7-2,TRBJ1-5,many,TGTGCCAGCAGCTCGATCTACCGGACAGATAGCAATCAGCCCCAGCATTTT,CASSSIYRTDSNQPQHF
NA,TRBV6-2/TRBV6-3,TRBJ2-1,many,TGTGCCAGCAGTTACTCTGGGGGGTCTGATAAGTTCTTC,CASSYSGGSDKFF
NA,TRBV5-4,TRBJ1-1,many,TGTGCCAGCAGCTTGGGGGGTGCCACTGAAGCTTTCTTT,CASSLGGATEAFF
NA,TRBV18,TRBJ1-5,many,TGTGCCAGCTCACCGGAGGGGGTCCTTCAGCCCCAGCATTTT,CASSPEGVLQPQHF
NA,TRBV4-1,TRBJ2-1,many,TGCGCCAGCAGCCAGGGAACAGGGTGGTCCTACAATGAGCAGTTCTTC,CASSQGTGWSYNEQFF
NA,TRBV12-3/TRBV12-4,TRBJ2-7,many,TGTGCCAGCAGCACATCAGGTTACTACGAGCAGTACTTC,CASSTSGYYEQYF
NA,TRBV3-1,TRBJ2-7,NA,TGTGCCAGCAGCCAAAGAGGGCACGAGCAGTACTTC,CASSQRGHEQYF
TRBD1,TRBV14,TRBJ1-5,many,TGTGCCAGCAGCCACTACGACAGGGATAGCAATCAGCCCCAGCATTTT,CASSHYDRDSNQPQHF
NA,TRBV25-1,TRBJ2-1,NA,TGTGCCAGCAGTGATCCTTCTACTAGAAATGAGCAGTTCTTC,CASSDPSTRNEQFF
TRBD1,TRBV7-9,TRBJ1-4,many,TGTGCCAGCAGCTTGGGGGACAGAAACTTCTTATGGTTTTTT,CASSLGDRNFLWFF
TRBD1,TRBV20-1,TRBJ2-5,few,TGCAGTGCTAGAGTCCCAGGGGGCCTGCAAGAGACCCAGTACTTC,CSARVPGGLQETQYF
NA,TRBV7-2,TRBJ1-3,many,TGTGCCAGCAGCCCCGGGCTATCGGGAAACACCATATATTTT,CASSPGLSGNTIYF
NA,TRBV5-1,TRBJ1-1,NA,TGCGCCAGCAGCTTCATGGGGCACGCTGAAGCTTTCTTT,CASSFMGHAEAFF
TRBD2,TRBV5-1,TRBJ2-5,many,TGCGCCAGCAGCTACCTACCGGCGGGGGAGCGAGAGACCCAGTACTTC,CASSYLPAGERETQYF
NA,TRBV27,TRBJ1-1,few,TGTGCCAGCAGTTTATGGAGTGGGGGCACTGAAGCTTTCTTT,CASSLWSGGTEAFF